A single sample is the source of the 25 T cell receptor beta chains below, sequenced in a study of cytomegalovirus exposure and HLA in healthy donors. PCR used 60 Vbeta primers and 13 Jbeta primers. Assay used: immunoSEQ multiplex PCR; TCRdb lists only in-frame clones, some missing. This sample has approximately 100,000 clones, with just over 70% found just once. The sequenced sample was PBMCs. The origin of the receptors is a boy younger than 18 in good health and CMV-seronegative.

This chain uses TRBV4-2 with TRBJ2-2; 11 nucleotides match TRBD2. The V and J ends lost 0 bases and 7 bases, in that order; junction bases with no gene match: 1. The CDR3 has 15 amino acids. Germline CDR1 and CDR2: LGHNA and YNFKEQ. The CDR3 coding sequence is TGTGCCAGCAGCCAAGAAACTAGCGGGAGCGGGGAGCTGTTTTTT. It encodes CASSQETSGSGELFF.

The CDR3 DNA sequence: TGTGCCAGCTCCCGGTTTTCTGCCACAGATACGCAGTATTTT. Its protein is CASSRFSATDTQYF. The chain has TRBV2 and TRBJ2-3, with unresolved D. Germline values: CDR1 SNHLY, CDR2 FYNNEI. V lost 8 bases and J lost 2, with 14 bases in between. There are 14 residues in the CDR3.

The V and J genes are TRBV6-1 and TRBJ1-5; D is possibly TRBD1 (6 bases). Germline CDR1 reads MNHNS; CDR2 reads SASEGT. Trimming left V 1 base short and J 9 bases short, with 13 bases between. The CDR3 is made up of 14 amino acids. Here the CDR3 reads CASSEVGASTPQHF. CDR3 in DNA: TGTGCCAGCAGTGAAGTGGGGGCCTCGACGCCCCAGCATTTT.

This clone was recorded once. V gene TRBV2 combines with J gene TRBJ2-5; no clear D. This CDR3 has 10 amino acids. Germline values: CDR1 SNHLY, CDR2 FYNNEI. With 5 bases removed from V and 5 bases from J, the gap between germline ends came to 3 bases. This CDR3 is CASSLETQYF. The CDR3 bases are TGTGCCAGCAGTCTGGAGACCCAGTACTTC.

The V gene is TRBV19, the J gene TRBJ1-4; D is perhaps TRBD1 (5 bases). The length of the CDR3 is 15 residues. Deletions cut 6 bases from V and 4 bases from J, with 15 bases between. Germline loops: CDR1 LNHDA, CDR2 SQIVND (reference sequence). CDR3 protein: CASRRPGGGNEKLFF. The CDR3 nucleotides are TGTGCCAGTAGGAGGCCCGGGGGGGGTAATGAAAAACTGTTTTTT.

The chain joins TRBV9 to TRBJ1-1; weak D call: TRBD1 (5 bases). V was shortened by 1 base and J by 2 bases, with 9 bases between the two germline ends. The length of the CDR3 is 14 residues. CDR1 and CDR2 from the germline V gene are SGDLS and YYNGEE. CDR3: CASSVLDRNTEAFF. The CDR3 DNA sequence: TGTGCCAGCAGCGTATTAGACAGAAACACTGAAGCTTTCTTT. Based on the CDR3 plus reference TRBV9 and TRBJ1-1, the full variable domain is DSGVTQTPKHLITATGQRVTLRCSPRSGDLSVYWYQQSLDQGLQFLIQYYNGEERAKGNILERFSAQQFPDLHSELNLSSLELGDSALYFCASSVLDRNTEAFFGQGTRLTVV.

The chain uses TRBV7-3 and TRBJ2-5; tentatively, D is TRBD1 (5 bases). V lost 1 base to trimming and J lost 2 bases, with 5 bases between them. This CDR3 contains 13 residues. Germline CDR1 is SGHTA and CDR2 is FQGTGA. Written as DNA, the CDR3 is TGTGCCAGCAGCTTAAACAGGCAAGAGACCCAGTACTTC. This translates into CASSLNRQETQYF. Using reference TRBV7-3 and TRBJ2-5 for the parts outside the CDR3, the full variable domain is GAGVSQTPSNKVTEKGKYVELRCDPISGHTALYWYRQSLGQGPEFLIYFQGTGAADDSGLPNDRFFAVRPEGSVSTLKIQRTERGDSAVYLCASSLNRQETQYFGPGTRLLVL.

V is TRBV6-1 and J is TRBJ2-3; D is undetermined. V lost 1 base and J lost 8, with 10 bases in between. The CDR3 runs 13 residues. Germline V gene data show CDR1 as MNHNS and CDR2 as SASEGT. CDR3 residues: CASSEERVSTQYF. CDR3 bases: TGTGCCAGCAGTGAAGAACGAGTTAGTACGCAGTATTTT.

The chain carries TRBV25-1 and TRBJ1-1; tentatively, D is TRBD1 (6 bases). In germline, CDR1 is MGHDK, CDR2 SYGVNS. This CDR3 spans 15 amino acids. Between the trimmed V and J ends, which lost 3 bases and 0 bases, there was a span of 11 bases. CDR3 coding DNA: TGTGCCAGCAGTGATCGCGGACAGTTGAACACTGAAGCTTTCTTT. Encoded protein: CASSDRGQLNTEAFF.

Only a few counts were recorded for this clone. The chain combines TRBV10-1 with TRBJ2-6, with 7 bases that match TRBD1. Germline values: CDR1 WNHNN, CDR2 SYGVQD (reference sequence). V dropped 4 bases and J dropped 0; count of bases not matched to a gene: 3. This CDR3 has 16 amino acids. CDR3: CASSGGQSSGANVLTF. The CDR3 nucleotides read TGCGCCAGCAGTGGGGGACAGAGCTCTGGGGCCAACGTCCTGACTTTC.

This clone was observed a few times. The genes are TRBV9 and TRBJ2-7, with D uncertain. The CDR3 has 14 residues. Germline V gene data show CDR1 as SGDLS and CDR2 as YYNGEE. V lost 2 bases, J lost 4 bases, and 13 bases lay in between. The CDR3 here is CASSVTVNAYEQYF. The CDR3 DNA reads TGTGCCAGCAGCGTTACCGTAAATGCGTACGAGCAGTACTTC.

The J gene is TRBJ2-2, the V gene TRBV7-2; D might be TRBD1 (6 bases). From germline, CDR1 is SGHTA and CDR2 FQGNSA. The CDR3 consists of 13 residues. V was shortened by 6 bases and J by 5 bases, with 10 bases between the two germline ends. The CDR3 loop reads CASRPTGTGELFF. In DNA form, the CDR3 reads TGTGCCAGCAGGCCTACAGGGACCGGGGAGCTGTTTTTT.

This clone came up a few times. The CDR3 DNA is TGTGCCAGCAGTTACCGCGGACAGGGGGCCCCCGAAGCTTTCTTT. It translates to CASSYRGQGAPEAFF. V usage is TRBV6-5 and J usage is TRBJ1-1, with 11 nucleotides matching TRBD1. The CDR3 spans 15 residues. CDR1 MNHEY and CDR2 SVGAGI come from the germline V gene. J gave up 8 bases and V 2 bases, and 7 bases lay outside the gene matches.

The chain is built from TRBV7-9 and TRBJ2-3; 8 nucleotides agree with TRBD2. The CDR3 is 16 residues long. The germline V gene has CDR1 SEHNR and CDR2 FQNEAQ (reference sequence). The trim removed 4 bases at V and 3 bases at J, leaving 9 bases unmatched. The CDR3 is CASSSRTSRETDTQYF. CDR3 coding DNA: TGTGCCAGCAGCTCGCGGACTAGCAGGGAGACAGATACGCAGTATTTT.

This chain links TRBV5-1 with TRBJ2-2, with TRBD1 as a possible D gene (6 bases). Between the trimmed V and J ends, which lost 4 bases and 5 bases, there was a span of 15 bases. Germline V gene sequence: CDR1 SGHRS, CDR2 YFSETQ. The CDR3 loop spans 15 amino acids. CDR3 in amino acids: CASSIVTGTTGELFF. CDR3 coding DNA: TGCGCCAGCAGCATCGTTACCGGGACAACCGGGGAGCTGTTTTTT. The variable domain in full, completed from reference TRBV5-1 and TRBJ2-2, reads KAGVTQTPRYLIKTRGQQVTLSCSPISGHRSVSWYQQTPGQGLQFLFEYFSETQRNKGNFPGRFSGRQFSNSRSEMNVSTLELGDSALYLCASSIVTGTTGELFFGEGSRLTVL.

This clone was detected once. The chain combines TRBV5-6 with TRBJ1-6; TRBD1 is a possible D gene (6 bases). Looked up from germline, CDR1 is SGHDT and CDR2 is YYEEEE. V lost 2 bases and J lost 10, with 19 bases in between. This CDR3 is 16 amino acids long. As DNA, the CDR3 is TGTGCCAGCAGCTTCTCTGCGGGGGCCGGTGGGTCACCCCTCCACTTT. It specifies CASSFSAGAGGSPLHF.

This clone came up a few times. The chain employs TRBV28 and TRBJ1-1; 7 bases align to TRBD1. Germline CDR1 is MDHEN and CDR2 is SYDVKM. Trimming cost V 1 base and J 8 bases; bases outside gene matches: 10. This CDR3 is built from 15 residues. This CDR3 is CASSLSGTDTGEAFF. The CDR3 DNA follows: TGTGCCAGCAGTTTATCCGGGACAGATACAGGGGAAGCTTTCTTT.

The rearrangement uses TRBV7-2 and TRBJ1-5; possible D gene TRBD1, 6 bases. CDR1 is SGHTA, CDR2 FQGNSA, per germline. V was pared by 2 bases and J by 1 base, with 9 bases between. The CDR3 has 15 amino acids. CDR3 sequence reads: CASSLTTGSNQPQHF. The CDR3 DNA reads TGTGCCAGCAGCTTAACAACAGGGAGCAATCAGCCCCAGCATTTT.

The chain employs TRBV7-6 and TRBJ2-1; TRBD2 aligns across 8 bases. Germline lookup yields CDR1 SGHVS and CDR2 FNYEAQ. V lost 4 bases to trimming and J lost 7 bases; unmatched junction nucleotides: 9. This CDR3 is built from 15 residues. This CDR3 reads CASSSHTLAGNEQFF. The DNA of the CDR3 is TGTGCCAGCAGCTCCCATACCTTAGCGGGGAATGAGCAGTTCTTC.

The V call is TRBV5-1, the J call TRBJ2-1, with D possibly being TRBD2 (7 bases). The CDR3 covers 15 residues. Trimming shortened V by 5 bases and J by 3 bases, and 15 bases separated the two germline ends. From germline, CDR1 is SGHRS and CDR2 YFSETQ. In DNA form, the CDR3 reads TGCGCCAGCAGTCGGGGGGCTAGCGGCTACAATGAGCAGTTCTTC. Translation gives CASSRGASGYNEQFF.

V and J are TRBV30 and TRBJ2-1, with TRBD2 matching 13 bases. CDR1 GTSNPN and CDR2 SVGIG come from the germline V gene (reference sequence). The CDR3 covers 17 residues. Trimming cost V 1 base and J 4 bases; bases outside gene matches: 7. In DNA form, the CDR3 reads TGTGCCTGGAGTGGGACTAGCGGGAGTAGTTGGTACAATGAGCAGTTCTTC. Translated, it gives CAWSGTSGSSWYNEQFF.

The table lists this clone with a count of one. The chain employs TRBV11-3 and TRBJ1-1, with a weak D call TRBD1 (5 bases). The V and J ends lost 5 bases and 4 bases respectively, with 11 bases between them. Germline V gene lookup returns CDR1 SGHNT and CDR2 YENEEA. The CDR3 contains 13 residues. As DNA, the CDR3 is TGTGCCAGCAGCCACCAGGGTGCCACTGAAGCTTTCTTT. Translating it yields CASSHQGATEAFF.

The V gene is TRBV6-4, the J gene TRBJ2-1; TRBD2 matches at 9 bases. CDR3 size: 15 residues. After removal of 3 bases from V and 6 bases from J, the junction contained 6 bases not matched to a gene. CDR1 MRHNA and CDR2 SNTAGT come from the germline V gene. CDR3 amino acids: CASSEGGGAGNEQFF. DNA of the CDR3: TGTGCCAGCAGTGAAGGCGGGGGGGCCGGCAATGAGCAGTTCTTC.

This chain connects TRBV11-3 to TRBJ1-1; D uncertain. The CDR3 extends over 14 amino acids. Trimming left V 1 base short and J 3 bases short, with 9 bases between. Germline-derived CDR1 and CDR2 are SGHNT and YENEEA. This CDR3 reads CASSLGATHTEAFF. CDR3 sequence (DNA): TGTGCCAGCAGCTTAGGGGCCACGCACACTGAAGCTTTCTTT.

The chain carries TRBV7-9 and TRBJ1-2, with D possibly TRBD1 on 6 matching bases. The length of the CDR3 is 13 residues. V was pared by 4 bases and J by 4 bases, with 10 bases between. The germline V gene encodes CDR1 SEHNR and CDR2 FQNEAQ (reference sequence). The CDR3 nucleotides are TGTGCCAGCAGCTCCGACAGGACCTATGGCTACACCTTC. Protein product: CASSSDRTYGYTF.